The 7 T cell receptor beta chains below come from one sample, sequenced in a study of identical twins. TCRdb reprocessed the 5' RACE reads with MiXCR, giving one entry per CDR3 protein. The sample comprises approximately 1.8 million distinct CDR3 sequences, about 32% of which are singletons, and approximately 0.29% rests with the top ten. The sequenced sample consisted of cord blood. Receptors were obtained from a newborn girl in good health.

This clonotype was picked up many times. This chain uses TRBV28 with TRBJ2-3; 8 bases line up with TRBD2. V was clipped by 3 bases and J by 11 bases; unmatched bases: 7. Germline V CDR1 and CDR2: MDHEN, SYDVKM. CDR3 length equals 13 residues. Here the CDR3 reads CASSFGGRSLQYF. CDR3 DNA: TGTGCCAGCAGTTTCGGCGGGAGGTCATTGCAGTATTTT.

This clonotype occurred a few times. The V call is TRBV28, the J call TRBJ1-6; 8 positions match TRBD1. Germline V lookup: CDR1 MDHEN, CDR2 SYDVKM. This CDR3 spans 15 amino acids. The junction had 5 bases not matched to a gene; V was cut back by 3 bases and J by 7 bases. The CDR3 region has the DNA TGTGCCAGCAGTTTCCAGGGGGCGCGGAATTCACCCCTCCACTTT. Translation gives CASSFQGARNSPLHF.

CDR3 sequence (DNA): TGTGCCAGCAGTGCTTCGGGACTAGCGGGGCACAATGAGCAGTTCTTC. The encoded protein is CASSASGLAGHNEQFF. The rearrangement uses TRBV2 and TRBJ2-1; 13 nucleotides match TRBD2. Germline V gene data show CDR1 as SNHLY and CDR2 as FYNNEI. The CDR3 is 16 residues long. V shed 4 bases and J 5 bases; nucleotides not matched to a gene: 5.

This clonotype was recorded at least ten times. V and J are TRBV20-1 and TRBJ2-7; 12 bases match TRBD2. V trimming: 5 bases; J trimming: 1 base; junction bases outside the gene matches: 3. Germline V gives CDR1 DFQATT, CDR2 SNEGSKA (reference sequence). There are 14 residues in the CDR3. DNA of the CDR3: TGCAGTGCTCCCCTAGCGGGAGGGTCCTACGAGCAGTACTTC. It translates to CSAPLAGGSYEQYF.

Concerning this clonotype itself: With a much larger clone just one base away, this may be a read error. J is TRBJ2-3 and V is TRBV6-5; D unresolved. This CDR3 region has 14 residues. From germline, CDR1 is MNHEY and CDR2 SVGAGI. Here the CDR3 reads CACSWINTSNTQYF. CDR3 nucleotide sequence: TGTGCCTGCAGTTGGATTAATACCTCCAATACGCAGTATTTT.

The chain carries TRBV14 and TRBJ2-2, with no clear D. The CDR3 is 14 amino acids. From germline, CDR1 is SGHDN and CDR2 FVKESK. V lost 0 bases, J lost 7 bases, and 9 bases lay in between. This chain's CDR3 is CASSQDQKFGELFF. DNA for the CDR3: TGTGCCAGCAGCCAAGATCAGAAGTTCGGGGAGCTGTTTTTT.

V usage is TRBV20-1 and J usage is TRBJ2-5, with a weak D call TRBD1 (5 bases). The CDR3 consists of 15 residues. V was shortened by 0 bases and J by 5 bases, with 16 bases between the two germline ends. Germline CDR1 DFQATT, CDR2 SNEGSKA (reference sequence). For the CDR3, the DNA is TGCAGTGCTAGAGATCCCGGACAAAACTGGGAGACCCAGTACTTC. It translates to CSARDPGQNWETQYF.